The 15 T cell receptor beta chains in this list originate from one sample, sequenced in a study of T cells in Graves' hyperthyroidism and ophthalmopathy. There were TCR beta CDR3 regions amplified from RNA transcripts. HTBI primers were the set used in a first-round RT-PCR of the TCR CDR3. TCRdb analysed the multiplex PCR reads with MiXCR anew, one entry per CDR3 protein. The sample has about 600,000 distinct CDR3 sequences; 14% are singletons. The specimen was blood. These receptor sequences come from a woman under 30 with Graves' ophthalmopathy.

This clonotype was seen a few times. The rearrangement joins TRBV4-2 to TRBJ1-2; possible D gene TRBD1, 6 bases. This CDR3 has 14 amino acids. Germline CDR1 LGHNA, CDR2 YNFKEQ. Trimming removed 0 bases at V and 7 bases at J, with 12 bases between. CDR3 DNA: TGTGCCAGCAGCCAAGAAGGGGGGGGCACTGGCTACACCTTC. Its translation is CASSQEGGGTGYTF.

This clonotype was recorded many times. The gene calls are TRBV4-2 and TRBJ1-3; D not resolved. This CDR3 has 14 residues. V was trimmed by 4 bases and J by 0 bases, leaving 7 bases between them. Per germline, CDR1 LGHNA and CDR2 YNFKEQ. The CDR3 sequence: CASSPDPSGNTIYF. Written as DNA, the CDR3 is TGTGCCAGCAGCCCGGACCCCTCTGGAAACACCATATATTTT.

At least ten counts were recorded for this clonotype. The chain recombines TRBV20-1 with TRBJ2-7, with D possibly matching TRBD2 (6 bases). Looked up from germline, CDR1 is DFQATT and CDR2 is SNEGSKA (reference sequence). The CDR3 is made up of 14 amino acids. Deletions cut 0 bases from V and 3 bases from J, with 12 bases between. CDR3 loop: CSARDRRGGYEQYF. DNA for the CDR3: TGCAGTGCTAGAGATAGGAGGGGAGGCTACGAGCAGTACTTC.

This clonotype has only a few counts. This chain uses TRBV7-9 with TRBJ2-7, with 16 bases matching TRBD2. The ends lost 5 bases at V and 6 bases at J; junction bases unmatched: 25. This CDR3 has 22 amino acids. In germline, CDR1 is SEHNR, CDR2 FQNEAQ (reference sequence). This CDR3 is CASSQSPLTGTSGRASPCEQYF. For the CDR3, the DNA is TGTGCCAGCAGCCAGTCACCGCTAACCGGGACTAGCGGGAGGGCCTCCCCCTGCGAGCAGTACTTC.

The V and J genes are TRBV4-2 and TRBJ2-5; D is possibly TRBD2 (5 bases). Germline lookup yields CDR1 LGHNA and CDR2 YNFKEQ. Trimming pared 2 bases from V and 2 bases from J, leaving 15 bases between. CDR3 length equals 16 residues. CDR3 nucleotides: TGTGCCAGCAGCCAACTGGTCGGTAGCGAACAAGAGACCCAGTACTTC. It is translated as CASSQLVGSEQETQYF.

In this sample, this clonotype turned up many times. The chain has TRBV3-1 and TRBJ2-5; 7 bases align to TRBD2. The CDR3 consists of 15 residues. Germline CDR1 LGHDT, CDR2 YNNKEL (reference sequence). Trimming took 4 bases from V and 5 from J; bases not matched to a gene: 10. The CDR3 nucleotides are TGTGCCAGCAGCCGCGGGACTAATCTTAGGGAGACCCAGTACTTC. This translates into CASSRGTNLRETQYF.

This clonotype was recorded many times. This sequence joins TRBV14 and TRBJ2-7; maybe TRBD1 (6 bases). V shed 0 bases and J shed 3 bases, with 9 bases lying between them. This CDR3 is built from 14 residues. Germline assignment: CDR1 SGHDN and CDR2 FVKESK. CDR3 DNA sequence: TGTGCCAGCAGCCAAGATCCAGGGGACTACGAGCAGTACTTC. Its protein product is CASSQDPGDYEQYF. Looking up the rest from reference TRBV14 and TRBJ2-7 gives the full variable domain: EAGVTQFPSHSVIEKGQTVTLRCDPISGHDNLYWYRRVMGKEIKFLLHFVKESKQDESGMPNNRFLAERTGGTYSTLKVQPAELEDSGVYFCASSQDPGDYEQYFGPGTRLTVT.

This clonotype occurred many times. DNA for the CDR3: TGTGCCAGCAGCTTGAGGGTTGGCTCGGGTGAGACCCAGTACTTC. Translated, it gives CASSLRVGSGETQYF. The chain has TRBV5-4 and TRBJ2-5; D uncertain. V was pared by 1 base and J by 5 bases, with 15 bases between. Germline assignment: CDR1 SGHNT and CDR2 YYREEE (reference sequence). This CDR3 region has 15 residues.

The rearrangement joins TRBV4-1 to TRBJ1-2; 7 positions match TRBD1. Germline V lookup: CDR1 MGHRA, CDR2 YSYEKL. The length of the CDR3 is 19 residues. Germline trimming cut 0 bases from V and 2 bases from J; bases unmatched to any gene: 15. CDR3 region: CASSQDSLQGGGKNYGYTF. CDR3 coding DNA: TGCGCCAGCAGCCAAGATTCCCTTCAAGGAGGGGGCAAAAACTATGGCTACACCTTC.

The chain joins TRBV19 to TRBJ1-1; maybe TRBD1 (6 bases). Trimming shortened V by 4 bases and J by 1 base, and 10 bases separated the two germline ends. The CDR3 is 14 residues long. Germline V gene lookup returns CDR1 LNHDA and CDR2 SQIVND (reference sequence). As DNA, the CDR3 is TGTGCCAGTAGTAAGGGGGTTTCGAACACTGAAGCTTTCTTT. This encodes CASSKGVSNTEAFF.

The table lists this clonotype with many counts. J is TRBJ2-1 and V is TRBV12-3 or TRBV12-4, with 9 bases aligning to TRBD2. This CDR3 contains 15 residues. Trimming at V came to 2 bases and at J to 9 bases, leaving 8 bases not matched to a gene. The CDR3 DNA is TGTGCCAGCAGTTTAACTCGGACTAGCGATGGTGAGCAGTTCTTC. The encoded protein is CASSLTRTSDGEQFF.

V is TRBV6-5 and J is TRBJ2-5; 8 positions agree with TRBD1. J lost 6 bases, V lost 0 bases, and 3 bases had no gene match. Germline lookup yields CDR1 MNHEY and CDR2 SVGAGI. The CDR3 has 14 amino acids. The CDR3 loop is CASSYSGQGKTQYF. The CDR3, as DNA: TGTGCCAGCAGTTACTCAGGACAGGGAAAGACCCAGTACTTC.

This clonotype occurred many times. The chain employs TRBV9 and TRBJ2-3; D might be TRBD2 (6 bases). From germline, CDR1 is SGDLS and CDR2 YYNGEE. The length of the CDR3 is 15 residues. Trimming took off 3 bases at V and 0 bases at J, with 11 bases between the two ends. CDR3 protein: CASSEAGTSTDTQYF. The CDR3 DNA follows: TGTGCCAGCAGCGAGGCGGGAACTAGCACAGATACGCAGTATTTT.

This sequence joins TRBV6-1 and TRBJ2-5; a weak D match, TRBD1 (6 bases). Trimming removed 5 bases from V and 5 bases from J, with 15 bases in between. Germline CDR1 reads MNHNS; CDR2 reads SASEGT. The CDR3 has 14 amino acids. The CDR3 DNA reads TGTGCCAGCAGTCACGGTGGCAGGGGTGAGACCCAGTACTTC. This encodes CASSHGGRGETQYF.

In this sample, this clonotype turned up a few times. V usage is TRBV19 and J usage is TRBJ2-7; D perhaps matches TRBD2 (5 bases). This CDR3 comprises 14 residues. Germline assignment: CDR1 LNHDA and CDR2 SQIVND (reference sequence). Between the trimmed V and J ends, which lost 1 base and 0 bases, there was a span of 7 bases. CDR3 bases: TGTGCCAGTAGTATAGTAGGGAGCTCCTACGAGCAGTACTTC. Residues: CASSIVGSSYEQYF.